This T cell receptor beta chain was profiled in a study of T cell repertoires in cytomegalovirus infection. Overall study context: Signatures in public TCR beta sequences pointed to both CMV infection and matching HLA type.

CDR1 and CDR2 from the germline V gene are SGHAT and FQNNGV. The CDR3 is made up of 15 amino acids. V was shortened by 1 base and J by 4 bases, with 13 bases between the two germline ends. TCRdb passed the reads through MiXCR, listing each CDR3 protein once. The data show around 300,000 distinct CDR3 sequences, 9.5% seen once. This chain joins TRBV11-2 and TRBJ1-2; D is ambiguous. Sequencing was carried out using PBMCs. The receptor's source is a human donor in good health (CMV status not recorded). Some clones in this sample may be carry-over from other donors' samples. The CDR3: CASSLGSTLGYGYTF. The CDR3, as DNA: TGTGCCAGCAGCTTAGGGAGCACCCTGGGCTATGGCTACACCTTC.